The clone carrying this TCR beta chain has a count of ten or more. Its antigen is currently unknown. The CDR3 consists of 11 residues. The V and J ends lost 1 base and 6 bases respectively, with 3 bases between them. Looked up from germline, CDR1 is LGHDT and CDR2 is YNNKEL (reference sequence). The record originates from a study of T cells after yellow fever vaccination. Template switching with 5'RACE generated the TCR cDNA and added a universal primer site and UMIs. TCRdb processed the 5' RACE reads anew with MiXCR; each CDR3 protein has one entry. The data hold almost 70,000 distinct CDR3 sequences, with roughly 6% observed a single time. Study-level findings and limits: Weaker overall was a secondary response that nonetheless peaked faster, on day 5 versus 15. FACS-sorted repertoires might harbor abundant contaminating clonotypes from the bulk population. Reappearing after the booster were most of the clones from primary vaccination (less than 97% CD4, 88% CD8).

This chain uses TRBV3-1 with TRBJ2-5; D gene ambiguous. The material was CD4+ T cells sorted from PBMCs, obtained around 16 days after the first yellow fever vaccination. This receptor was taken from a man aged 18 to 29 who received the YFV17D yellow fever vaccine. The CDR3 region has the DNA TGTGCCAGCAGCCAAGTTAAGACCCAGTACTTC. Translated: CASSQVKTQYF.